The source of this T cell receptor beta chain is a study of blood T cell repertoires in COVID-19. Only in-frame clones appear in the TCRdb table, and some are missing; sequencing was by immunoSEQ multiplex PCR. The table records approximately 310,000 clones, about nine tenths of them present only once. The length of the CDR3 is 15 residues. With 6 bases clipped from V and 7 bases from J, the junction kept 7 bases outside the gene matches. Per germline, CDR1 SGHTA and CDR2 FQGNSA. Sequencing was performed on PBMCs or T cells enriched from blood (not recorded which). This sequence joins TRBV7-2 and TRBJ2-7; the match to TRBD2 covers 15 bases. This clonotype originated in a man in his sixties who had recovered from COVID-19. Written as DNA, the CDR3 is TGTGCCAGCAGTCTCGGGACTAGCGGGAGGTGGGAGCAGTACTTC. This sequence encodes CASSLGTSGRWEQYF.